One sample yielded the 8 T cell receptor beta chains listed below, sequenced in a study of identical twins. One entry per CDR3 protein, called by TCRdb with MiXCR from the 5' RACE reads. The data hold 500,000 to 650,000 distinct CDR3 sequences, with about 22% observed a single time. The same data also went into a second study, on yellow fever vaccine responses in identical twins.

The specimen was CD4+ T cells sorted from blood. All receptors derive from a woman between 18 and 30 years old in good health.

V is TRBV5-1 and J is TRBJ2-1, with TRBD2 matching over 10 bases. The V segment lost 5 bases and the J segment 0 bases; nucleotides outside the gene matches: 5. The germline CDR1 and CDR2 sequences are SGHRS and YFSETQ. There are 16 residues in the CDR3. The CDR3 region has the DNA TGCGCCAGCAGAAGAACTAGCGGGGTCTCCTACAATGAGCAGTTCTTC. It translates to CASRRTSGVSYNEQFF.

The rearrangement uses TRBV3-1 and TRBJ1-1, with D perhaps matching TRBD1 (6 bases). Germline-derived CDR1 and CDR2 are LGHDT and YNNKEL (reference sequence). The CDR3 has 13 amino acids. The V and J ends lost 4 bases and 4 bases respectively, with 10 bases between them. The CDR3, as DNA: TGTGCCAGCAGCCCCCCAGGGGTCACTGAAGCTTTCTTT. Translation gives CASSPPGVTEAFF.

This clonotype has more than one count but fewer than ten. The CDR3 sequence: CASSQDPSLAGAPDTQYF. The CDR3 coding sequence is TGTGCCAGCAGCCAAGATCCCTCTCTAGCGGGAGCCCCTGATACGCAGTATTTT. V usage is TRBV4-2 and J usage is TRBJ2-3; 10 nucleotides match TRBD2. CDR1 is LGHNA and CDR2 is YNFKEQ in the germline V gene. With 0 bases clipped from V and 6 bases from J, the junction kept 12 bases outside the gene matches. The CDR3 spans 18 residues.

The CDR3 region is CASSRGGGGNIQYF. In nucleotides, the CDR3 is TGTGCCAGCAGCCGGGGCGGAGGCGGGAACATTCAGTACTTC. The chain combines TRBV6-2 or TRBV6-3 with TRBJ2-4; D is tentatively TRBD1 or TRBD2 (5 bases each). The CDR3 consists of 14 residues. V lost 6 bases and J lost 7, with 16 bases in between. Looked up from germline, CDR1 is MNHEY and CDR2 is SVGEGT.

This CDR3 is CAISVGQTSYNEQFF. CDR3 nucleotides: TGTGCCATCAGTGTTGGTCAAACCTCCTACAATGAGCAGTTCTTC. The chain recombines TRBV10-3 with TRBJ2-1; D gene unclear. The CDR3 has 15 residues. Germline V CDR1 and CDR2: ENHRY, SYGVKD. Trimming shortened V by 4 bases and J by 0 bases, and 10 bases separated the two germline ends.

The CDR3 region has the DNA TGTGCCAGCAGCATTGGGACTAGCGGGATGGGAGAGACCCAGTACTTC. Its translation: CASSIGTSGMGETQYF. This rearrangement joins TRBV13 to TRBJ2-5; the match to TRBD2 covers 13 bases. CDR1 is PRHDT and CDR2 is FYEKMQ in the germline V gene (reference sequence). Unmatched junction bases numbered 7, after V lost 5 bases and J lost 4 bases. This CDR3 spans 16 amino acids. The entire variable domain, with the rest obtained from reference TRBV13 and TRBJ2-5, is as follows: AAGVIQSPRHLIKEKRETATLKCYPIPRHDTVYWYQQGPGQDPQFLISFYEKMQSDKGSIPDRFSAQQFSDYHSELNMSSLELGDSALYFCASSIGTSGMGETQYFGPGTRLLVL.

V usage is TRBV5-1 and J usage is TRBJ2-4, with TRBD1 matching over 7 bases. The CDR3 contains 17 residues. CDR1 and CDR2 from the germline V gene are SGHRS and YFSETQ. After removal of 0 bases from V and 0 bases from J, the junction contained 6 bases not matched to a gene. In nucleotides, the CDR3 is TGCGCCAGCAGCTTGGGGGACAGAACCTTAGCCAAAAACATTCAGTACTTC. It yields the protein CASSLGDRTLAKNIQYF.

The sample holds a few counts of this clonotype. V is TRBV28 and J is TRBJ1-1; 7 nucleotides match TRBD1. This CDR3 comprises 15 residues. Per the germline V gene, CDR1 is MDHEN and CDR2 is SYDVKM. V trimming: 0 bases; J trimming: 5 bases; junction bases outside the gene matches: 6. DNA for the CDR3: TGTGCCAGCAGTTTATGGGCAGGGGGGAGGACTGAAGCTTTCTTT. The encoded protein is CASSLWAGGRTEAFF.